This T cell receptor beta chain was obtained from a study of T cell responses to AZD1222 COVID-19 vaccine. As to this clone: Its antigen is undetermined.

Clones were sequenced by immunoSEQ multiplex PCR, and TCRdb holds only the in-frame ones, with some missing. The repertoire holds roughly 99,000 clones, with over 80% as singletons. Study-wide results and limits: All repertoire sampling was performed exclusively after the peak T cell response.

Germline trimming cut 2 bases from V and 5 bases from J; bases unmatched to any gene: 7. CDR1 SGHTA and CDR2 FQGNSA come from the germline V gene. This CDR3 has 16 residues. The receptor was derived from an adult who received the AZD1222 COVID-19 vaccine. V gene TRBV7-2 combines with J gene TRBJ2-5, with 11 bases that match TRBD2. Source: peripheral blood, taken 28 days after the second AZD1222 dose. Here the CDR3 DNA reads TGTGCCAGCAGCTTACGAAGACTAGCGGGGTGGGAGACCCAGTACTTC. Translated: CASSLRRLAGWETQYF.